The entry below describes one TCR beta chain. Its antigen is not known. Other DNA sequences in this sample translate to the same CDR3. RNA was isolated and reverse transcribed to cDNA, the sequencing template. Clones were read by immunoSEQ multiplex PCR, and TCRdb kept only the in-frame ones, dropping some. Among 150,000 to 250,000 clones listed, 45% to 65% were seen once. This record comes from a study of CD8+ T cells in alopecia areata. The overall study: Scoring treated patients' severity relied on the percentage of scalp area affected. Whole-study results and caveats: Affected lesional scalp, above all in alopecia totalis/universalis, was more clonal than normal scalp.

The treatment denotes: oral pan-JAK inhibitor, 5-10 mg twice daily. The length of the CDR3 is 14 residues. The germline CDR1 and CDR2 sequences are GTSNPN and SVGIG (reference sequence). Trimming shortened V by 0 bases and J by 0 bases, and 8 bases separated the two germline ends. Specimen: CD4+ T cells sorted from blood, collected at week 4, from a patient treated with tofacitinib. The receptor was isolated from a human donor with alopecia areata. The chain links TRBV30 to TRBJ1-1, with a tentative D call TRBD1 (5 bases). The CDR3 is CAWSVKGLNTEAFF. The DNA of the CDR3 is TGTGCCTGGAGTGTAAAGGGGTTGAACACTGAAGCTTTCTTT.